One and the same sample provided the 10 T cell receptor beta chains below, sequenced in a study of T cell responses to AZD1222 COVID-19 vaccine. Clones were sequenced by immunoSEQ multiplex PCR, and TCRdb holds only the in-frame ones, with some missing. Of approximately 45,000 clones listed, 70% to 90% are singletons. The specimen comprised peripheral blood, sampled 28 days after the second AZD1222 dose. The receptors derive from an adult who received the AZD1222 COVID-19 vaccine.

The V gene is TRBV4-1, the J gene TRBJ1-6, with D tentatively TRBD1 (5 bases). Per germline, CDR1 MGHRA and CDR2 YSYEKL. The CDR3 totals 13 residues. V was clipped by 3 bases and J by 14 bases, with 14 bases between them. The CDR3 coding sequence is TGCGCCAGCAGCCAGTATGGGACCGTCACCCTCCACTTT. Protein: CASSQYGTVTLHF.

This chain connects TRBV2 to TRBJ1-1, with D hard to call. Looked up from germline, CDR1 is SNHLY and CDR2 is FYNNEI. V lost 4 bases, J lost 0 bases, and 6 bases lay in between. The CDR3 has 13 amino acids. CDR3 bases: TGTGCCAGCAGTGTCGATATGAACACTGAAGCTTTCTTT. Protein: CASSVDMNTEAFF.

The table lists this clone with a few counts. The chain uses TRBV4-1 and TRBJ2-3; D is unclear. This CDR3 region has 14 residues. Trimming left V 3 bases short and J 6 bases short, with 13 bases between. CDR1 and CDR2 from the germline V gene are MGHRA and YSYEKL. This CDR3 reads CASSQAVITDTQYF. As DNA, the CDR3 is TGCGCCAGCAGCCAGGCAGTCATTACGGATACGCAGTATTTT.

The rearrangement uses TRBV27 and TRBJ1-5; D possibly corresponds to TRBD1 (5 bases). This CDR3 contains 14 residues. Looked up from germline, CDR1 is MNHEY and CDR2 is SMNVEV (reference sequence). Trimming cost V 2 bases and J 7 bases, with 12 bases left between them. CDR3 in amino acids: CASSLLGGDQPQHF. The CDR3 DNA reads as TGTGCCAGCAGTTTACTTGGGGGTGACCAGCCCCAGCATTTT.

This CDR3 reads CATSTGTSGSSSSYEQYF. In DNA, the CDR3 is TGTGCCACCAGCACCGGGACTAGCGGGAGTTCGAGCTCCTACGAGCAGTACTTC. The gene calls are TRBV24-1 and TRBJ2-7; TRBD2 matches 14 bases. Trimming took 7 bases from V and 0 from J; bases not matched to a gene: 10. Germline CDR1 and CDR2: KGHDR and SFDVKD. The CDR3 length is 18 residues.

This clone was seen once. The chain joins TRBV11-2 to TRBJ1-3; no clear D. Trimming stripped 3 bases from V and 6 bases from J, with 9 bases between. Germline lookup yields CDR1 SGHAT and CDR2 FQNNGV. The CDR3 extends over 13 amino acids. CDR3 sequence (DNA): TGTGCCAGCAGCTTCCAGGTTCCAAACACCATATATTTT. Translated, it gives CASSFQVPNTIYF.

This clone was picked up one time. The V call is TRBV9, the J call TRBJ1-1; D is unclear. CDR1 is SGDLS and CDR2 is YYNGEE in the germline V gene. The CDR3 has 14 residues. Trimming removed 3 bases from V and 3 bases from J, with 12 bases in between. CDR3 in amino acids: CASSAGVLDTEAFF. DNA for the CDR3: TGTGCCAGCAGCGCGGGCGTTCTGGACACTGAAGCTTTCTTT.

The chain uses TRBV6-5 and TRBJ1-1; tentative D call: TRBD1 (5 bases). Germline loops: CDR1 MNHEY, CDR2 SVGAGI. The V and J ends lost 6 bases and 1 base respectively, with 12 bases between them. The CDR3 is 14 amino acids. The CDR3 bases are TGTGCCAGCAGCGTAGCCCAGGGGAACACTGAAGCTTTCTTT. It encodes CASSVAQGNTEAFF.

V is TRBV7-9 and J is TRBJ2-7, with no clear D. The V and J ends lost 1 base and 7 bases respectively, with 11 bases between them. Germline V gives CDR1 SEHNR, CDR2 FQNEAQ (reference sequence). This CDR3 contains 13 residues. In DNA form, the CDR3 reads TGTGCCAGCAGCTTAGTGGCCGGTCGGGAGCAGTACTTC. This translates into CASSLVAGREQYF.

The chain carries TRBV5-4 and TRBJ2-7, with 14 positions matching TRBD2. V lost 4 bases to trimming and J lost 1 base; unmatched junction nucleotides: 10. CDR1 and CDR2 (germline): SGHNT, YYREEE (reference sequence). This CDR3 comprises 18 residues. Here the CDR3 reads CASSAGLAGESTSYEQYF. Here the CDR3 DNA reads TGTGCCAGCAGCGCGGGACTAGCGGGAGAGAGTACGTCCTACGAGCAGTACTTC.